Sequencing of this T cell receptor beta chain was carried out in a study of cytomegalovirus exposure and HLA in healthy donors. Points from the study as a whole: Overall, approximately 180 TCR beta chains were annotated as cytomegalovirus-associated.

This CDR3 has 13 residues. Looked up from germline, CDR1 is SQVTM and CDR2 is ANQGSEA. After removal of 7 bases from V and 11 bases from J, the junction contained 9 bases not matched to a gene. This clone was seen a single time. Its antigen remains unidentified. Clones were read by immunoSEQ multiplex PCR, and TCRdb kept only the in-frame ones, dropping some. The table records 100,000 or so clones, about 88% of them present only once. This TCR derives from a woman aged 18-29 years in good health and CMV-seropositive. This chain uses TRBV29-1 with TRBJ1-4; 11 bases agree with TRBD1. The sample was PBMCs. CDR3 protein: CSGRTGGEGKLFF. In nucleotides, the CDR3 is TGCAGCGGACGGACAGGGGGCGAAGGTAAACTGTTTTTT.